The sequence of this T cell receptor beta chain was determined in a study of monozygotic twins with inflammatory bowel disease (dated by TCRdb to between 2019 and 2020). With respect to the entire study: The full study comprised 28 monozygotic twin pairs: nine German pairs (four IBD-concordant, five IBD-discordant) and 19 IBD-discordant Danish pairs. The search for disease-associated traits relied mainly on comparing IBD patients with their genetically identical healthy co-twins within discordant pairs. Each individual had, on average, about 151 000 unique TCRalpha sequences and 181 000 unique TCRbeta sequences available for analysis.

The library came from 5' RACE. Each TCR library was prepared from around 3,200 ng of total RNA. For each sample, cDNA synthesis with SMARTScribe reverse transcriptase was split into eight separate reactions. Unique molecular identifiers containing a 6-nucleotide sample barcode were introduced through template switching during cDNA synthesis. TCRalpha and TCRbeta cDNA was amplified by two nested PCRs of roughly 15 and 9 cycles, with bead purification after each PCR. Before amplification, the cDNA was both treated with uracil DNA-glycosylase and purified with the QIAquick PCR purification kit. The second PCR was the step at which Illumina TruSeq-compatible adapters and sample-specific barcodes were added. Library quality and concentration were checked on TapeStation and Qubit, and libraries were pooled at around 5 ng each. The pooled libraries were sequenced with 2 x 100 bp reads and custom sequencing primers on an Illumina HiSeq2500 single-index Rapid Run. Per the authors' processing: MiGEC version 1.2.6 was used for UMI-based consensus assembly, which corrected PCR and sequencing errors. MiXCR version 2.1.1 was used to carry out V(D)J alignment, clonotype assembly and CDR3 extraction. To normalise gene usage, clonotype sharing and MAIT/NKT TCR abundance, the analysis used the top 1000, 10 000 and 20 000 clonotypes per sample. After downsampling to 27 000 UMIs, diversity was calculated as the inverse Simpson index using the vegan R package. Paired Mann-Whitney U tests on discordant twin pairs were used, with Benjamini-Hochberg multiple-testing correction. TCRdb reprocessed the reads; each CDR3 protein sequence makes one entry, and DNA is unavailable. The authors' filters were not applied to this entry. This sample's table has entries for 200,000 to 250,000 distinct CDR3 sequences. The ten largest account for around 7.6% of the sample.

Notes on this clonotype: Its antigen specificity is not known.

From each donor, an approximately 2.5 ml peripheral blood sample was collected into PAXgene tubes and stored at -80 degrees C. Without any T cell sorting, total RNA was extracted from whole blood using the PAXgene blood miRNA kit on an automated QIAcube. Peripheral blood from monozygotic twin pairs who were concordant or discordant for inflammatory bowel disease underwent deep TCRalpha and TCRbeta repertoire profiling using unique molecular barcoding. Smoking habits were recorded for all twin pairs, and individuals were classified as current, former or never smokers. General findings and caveats noted by the study authors: IBD patients shared fewer clonotypes with other individuals than healthy twins did, most markedly in patients showing signs of disease activity. Measured by the inverse Simpson index, TCRbeta repertoire diversity was lower in IBD patients than in their healthy co-twins. Background noise and inter-individual variability may have been introduced into the repertoires by the differing immunosuppressive treatments among patients. Different T cell subtypes could not be distinguished in the analysis. No difference in repertoire similarity was observed between concordant and discordant twins, possibly owing to limited statistical power. The results gave no support for a single strong signal or clonotype linked to IBD.

The CDR3 runs 15 residues from the cysteine to the phenylalanine. The DNA is unrecorded. CDR1 LGHNA and CDR2 YSLEER were looked up in the germline V gene. Input material: blood. The V and J segments used are TRBV4-3 and TRBJ1-1; TCRdb lists TRBD1, though no DNA is available to test this call. The source is a human donor with ulcerative colitis or Crohn's disease, or a healthy co-twin of an affected twin (not recorded which). CDR3 protein: CASSRQGDINTEAFF.